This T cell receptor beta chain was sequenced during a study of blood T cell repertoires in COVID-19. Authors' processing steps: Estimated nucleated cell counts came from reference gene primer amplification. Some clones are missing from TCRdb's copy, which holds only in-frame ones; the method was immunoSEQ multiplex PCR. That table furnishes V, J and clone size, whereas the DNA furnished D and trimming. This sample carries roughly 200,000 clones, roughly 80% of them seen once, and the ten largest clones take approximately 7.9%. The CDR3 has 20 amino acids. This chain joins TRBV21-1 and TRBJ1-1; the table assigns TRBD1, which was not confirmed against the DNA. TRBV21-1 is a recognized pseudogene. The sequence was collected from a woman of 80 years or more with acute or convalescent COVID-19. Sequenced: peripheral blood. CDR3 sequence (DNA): TGTGCCAGCAGCAAAGAGGGGGCGTCGACGAGGTGGAACATGAACACTGAAGCTTTCTTT. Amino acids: CASSKEGASTRWNMNTEAFF.